This TCR beta chain originates from a study of T cell responses to AZD1222 COVID-19 vaccine. TCRdb keeps only in-frame clones here, not all; method: immunoSEQ multiplex PCR. The sample has about 150,000 clones; about nine tenths are singletons. Findings and limits, study-wide: Unmutated variant regions reportedly attract nearly half of all spike-specific TCRs. White British donors predominated, females outnumbered males, and clonal diversity was possibly underestimated.

A note on this clone: The antigen is undetermined.

V lost 0 bases and J lost 12, with 15 bases in between. This CDR3 is 15 amino acids long. CDR1 and CDR2 (germline): MNHEY, SMNVEV (reference sequence). Sequenced here: peripheral blood, sampled on day 0 of MenACWY control vaccination. This TCR derives from an adult in good health. This chain links TRBV27 with TRBJ1-6, with D maybe TRBD1 (6 bases). CDR3 region: CASSLSVGGRGPLHF. The CDR3 DNA reads as TGTGCCAGCAGTTTATCGGTCGGGGGGCGCGGACCCCTCCACTTT.